The clone carrying this T cell receptor (beta chain) has a count of ten or more. The V and J ends lost 0 bases and 3 bases respectively, with 6 bases between them. The CDR3 has 14 amino acids. Per germline, CDR1 LGHNA and CDR2 YSLEER. TCRdb reprocessed the PCR reads with MiXCR, giving one entry per CDR3 protein. The profile shows around 480,000 distinct CDR3 sequences, about 25% of them singletons. The sample is drawn from a study of molecular identifiers for immune sequencing clone quantification. This clonotype originated in a human donor in good health. Some libraries in this study had Jurkat cell RNA spiked in. The material sequenced was naive CD8+ T cells from blood, with Jurkat cell RNA spiked in. Specified subset: FACS-sorted CD8+CD4-CCR7+CD45RA+ naive T cells. The chain couples TRBV4-3 to TRBJ1-3; no firm D call. CDR3 region: CASSQDRFGNTIYF. CDR3 DNA sequence: TGCGCCAGCAGCCAAGATCGGTTTGGAAACACCATATATTTT.